This TCR beta chain was documented in a study of blood T cell repertoires in COVID-19. Original handling: Quantification of nucleated cells was approximated via reference gene primer amplification. Some clones are missing from TCRdb's copy, which holds only in-frame ones; the method was immunoSEQ multiplex PCR. V, J and clone size are those of that table, while D and trimming were read from the DNA. Among about 64,000 clones listed, about 88% were seen once. The length of the CDR3 is 16 residues. V lost 5 bases, J lost 5 bases, and 10 bases stayed unmatched. The germline V gene encodes CDR1 SEHNR and CDR2 FQNEAQ (reference sequence).

The chain has TRBV7-9 and TRBJ1-4; 8 bases line up with TRBD1. This receptor was taken from an older man with acute or convalescent COVID-19. The sample consisted of peripheral blood. The CDR3 protein is CASSAWWTGLNEKLFF. The DNA of the CDR3 is TGTGCCAGCAGCGCTTGGTGGACAGGGTTGAATGAAAAACTGTTTTTT.